Below, 20 T cell receptor beta chains from the same sample are listed, as sequenced in a study of shared clonotypes between healthy human individuals. Clones were sequenced by immunoSEQ multiplex PCR, and TCRdb holds only the in-frame ones, with some missing. This sample has roughly 2,300,000 clones, with around 92% found just once. Sequenced input: naive CD4+ T cells from PBMCs. Subset here: CD45RA+ positively selected. Source of these receptors: a man between 18 and 29 years old in good health. Some clones in this sample may be carry-over from other donors' samples.

The chain combines TRBV6-1 with TRBJ1-4, with D possibly matching TRBD1 (6 bases). The V and J ends lost 6 bases and 4 bases respectively, with 12 bases between them. This CDR3 is 14 amino acids long. CDR1 MNHNS and CDR2 SASEGT come from the germline V gene. The CDR3 reads CASRPGHSNEKLFF. The CDR3 bases are TGTGCCAGCAGACCGGGACATAGTAATGAAAAACTGTTTTTT.

The chain combines TRBV30 with TRBJ1-2; D might be TRBD1 (6 bases). The CDR3 has 15 residues. Trimming pared 3 bases from V and 0 bases from J, leaving 14 bases between. Germline assignment: CDR1 GTSNPN and CDR2 SVGIG (reference sequence). The chain's CDR3 is CAWSPGHKSNYGYTF. CDR3 DNA sequence: TGTGCCTGGAGCCCGGGACACAAGTCTAACTATGGCTACACCTTC.

The chain is built from TRBV28 and TRBJ1-2; 7 nucleotides align to TRBD1. This CDR3 is built from 13 residues. Losses at the gene ends were 8 bases for V and 4 bases for J; bases not matched to a gene: 7. In germline, CDR1 is MDHEN, CDR2 SYDVKM. Written as DNA, the CDR3 is TGTGCCAGCGGGGGACAGCCCCCCTATGGCTACACCTTC. The encoded protein is CASGGQPPYGYTF.

V gene TRBV15 combines with J gene TRBJ2-1; TRBD2 agrees at 9 bases. The CDR3 length is 16 residues. Trimming cost V 0 bases and J 10 bases; bases outside gene matches: 10. Germline loops: CDR1 LNHNV, CDR2 YYDKDF (reference sequence). CDR3 amino acids: CATSRDIAGEVWEQFF. The CDR3 DNA is TGTGCCACCAGCAGAGATATAGCGGGAGAAGTTTGGGAGCAGTTCTTC.

This clone was found a few times. V gene TRBV5-6 combines with J gene TRBJ1-4; D is unclear. CDR3 length: 12 residues. CDR1 is SGHDT, CDR2 YYEEEE, per germline. V was cut by 2 bases and J by 11 bases, with 10 bases left in between. The DNA of the CDR3 is TGTGCCAGCAGCTTATGGGGATCGAAACTGTTTTTT. Translating it yields CASSLWGSKLFF. Filled out from reference TRBV5-6 and TRBJ1-4, the complete variable domain reads DAGVTQSPTHLIKTRGQQVTLRCSPKSGHDTVSWYQQALGQGPQFIFQYYEEEERQRGNFPDRFSGHQFPNYSSELNVNALLLGDSALYLCASSLWGSKLFFGSGTQLSVL.

This clone was observed a few times. The genes are TRBV18 and TRBJ1-1; the match to TRBD1 covers 11 bases. The CDR3 totals 14 residues. Trimming removed 4 bases from V and 10 bases from J; junction bases left unmatched: 8. Germline lookup yields CDR1 KGHSH and CDR2 LQKENI. CDR3 sequence reads: CASSLGTGGFGAFF. In DNA form, the CDR3 reads TGTGCCAGCTCACTGGGGACAGGGGGGTTTGGAGCTTTCTTT.

The rearrangement uses TRBV7-2 and TRBJ1-2; 8 nucleotides align to TRBD1. The CDR3 extends over 15 amino acids. The junction had 10 bases not matched to a gene; V was cut back by 6 bases and J by 4 bases. Germline lookup yields CDR1 SGHTA and CDR2 FQGNSA. The CDR3 protein is CASSTRTGGLYGYTF. DNA for the CDR3: TGTGCCAGCAGTACCAGAACAGGGGGGCTCTATGGCTACACCTTC.

V gene TRBV11-2 combines with J gene TRBJ2-7, with TRBD2 identical over 11 bases. Per germline, CDR1 SGHAT and CDR2 FQNNGV. The CDR3 consists of 15 residues. J gave up 4 bases and V 4 bases, and 6 bases lay outside the gene matches. The CDR3 here is CASSSGLAGLYEQYF. In nucleotides, the CDR3 is TGTGCCAGCAGCTCCGGACTAGCGGGCCTTTACGAGCAGTACTTC.

V is TRBV6-6 and J is TRBJ1-5, with TRBD1 as a possible D gene (5 bases). The CDR3 length is 13 residues. CDR1 MNHNY and CDR2 SVGAGI come from the germline V gene (reference sequence). The ends were cut back, 2 bases at V and 5 bases at J, with 7 bases in the middle. CDR3 protein: CASSYGAHQPQHF. The CDR3, as DNA: TGTGCCAGCAGTTACGGGGCCCATCAGCCCCAGCATTTT.

The chain uses TRBV1 and TRBJ2-2; no DNA check was done on the table's D call, TRBD2. TRBV1 is a known pseudogene. CDR3 length equals 22 residues. The CDR3 DNA follows: TGCACCAGCAGCCAGAACGGGACCGGACTAGCGGGAAACTTCGCGAACACCGGGGAGCTGTTTTTT. This codes for CTSSQNGTGLAGNFANTGELFF.

The V call is TRBV4-2, the J call TRBJ2-3; TRBD2 is a possible D gene (6 bases). Germline CDR1 LGHNA, CDR2 YNFKEQ. The CDR3 is made up of 18 amino acids. Trimming took off 0 bases at V and 3 bases at J, with 19 bases between the two ends. CDR3 sequence: CASSQEPWGGERTDTQYF. In nucleotides, the CDR3 is TGTGCCAGCAGCCAAGAACCCTGGGGCGGGGAGCGGACAGATACGCAGTATTTT.

This rearrangement joins TRBV18 to TRBJ2-7, with 9 bases matching TRBD1. CDR3 length: 17 residues. The junction had 9 bases not matched to a gene; V was cut back by 3 bases and J by 0 bases. Per the germline V gene, CDR1 is KGHSH and CDR2 is LQKENI. For the CDR3, the DNA is TGTGCCAGCTCACCCTGGATGGGACAGGGTCGCTCCTACGAGCAGTACTTC. Amino acids: CASSPWMGQGRSYEQYF.

V is TRBV4-1 and J is TRBJ2-7; D unclear. CDR1 and CDR2 (germline): MGHRA, YSYEKL. The CDR3 extends over 16 amino acids. The V end lost 0 bases, the J end lost 1 base, and 13 bases lay between the germline ends. The CDR3, as DNA: TGCGCCAGCAGCCAAGAAACGCGACAACGTTCCTACGAGCAGTACTTC. This encodes CASSQETRQRSYEQYF.

This clone was recorded only once. The genes are TRBV28 and TRBJ2-1; D might be TRBD1 (6 bases). CDR1 and CDR2 (germline): MDHEN, SYDVKM. V was pared by 8 bases and J by 8 bases, with 13 bases between. This CDR3 has 12 residues. CDR3 nucleotide sequence: TGTGCCAGCCGTACAGGGCCCCATGAGCAGTTCTTC. This sequence encodes CASRTGPHEQFF.

This chain connects TRBV30 to TRBJ2-1; 8 bases line up with TRBD2. Germline V lookup: CDR1 GTSNPN, CDR2 SVGIG (reference sequence). This CDR3 region has 15 residues. The J segment lost 3 bases and the V segment lost 5 bases, leaving 9 bases of the junction unmatched. CDR3 amino acids: CAWGPGLVIYNEQFF. CDR3 DNA sequence: TGTGCCTGGGGGCCGGGACTAGTAATCTACAATGAGCAGTTCTTC.

The rearrangement links TRBV28 to TRBJ2-3, with 8 bases lining up with TRBD2. V shed 5 bases, J shed 5 bases, and the junction held 12 bases outside the gene matches. The CDR3 spans 16 residues. In germline, CDR1 is MDHEN, CDR2 SYDVKM. The CDR3 loop is CASSPERAGEEDTQYF. CDR3 in DNA: TGTGCCAGCAGTCCAGAGAGAGCGGGAGAAGAAGATACGCAGTATTTT.

The chain joins TRBV4-3 to TRBJ1-1; D unclear. CDR3 length equals 13 residues. V dropped 0 bases and J dropped 10 bases, with 12 bases sitting between them. Germline-derived CDR1 and CDR2 are LGHNA and YSLEER. For the CDR3, the DNA is TGCGCCAGCAGCCAAGACGCGGGAACGGGAGCTTTCTTT. Translated, it gives CASSQDAGTGAFF.

This chain connects TRBV28 to TRBJ1-1; D ambiguous. The CDR3 covers 14 residues. Germline loops: CDR1 MDHEN, CDR2 SYDVKM. The V gene lost 6 bases and the J gene lost 5 bases, with 16 bases spanning the gap. This chain's CDR3 is CASSEGPRGTEAFF. CDR3 nucleotides: TGTGCCAGCAGCGAAGGGCCCCGTGGGACTGAAGCTTTCTTT.

CDR3 loop: CASSQDWTQGEETQYF. DNA for the CDR3: TGCGCCAGCAGCCAAGATTGGACACAGGGAGAAGAGACCCAGTACTTC. The gene calls are TRBV4-1 and TRBJ2-5; tentative D call: TRBD1 (6 bases). V was clipped by 0 bases and J by 3 bases, with 14 bases between them. The CDR3 covers 16 residues. CDR1 is MGHRA and CDR2 is YSYEKL in the germline V gene.

This chain joins TRBV15 and TRBJ2-2; 9 bases align to TRBD1. Germline V gives CDR1 LNHNV, CDR2 YYDKDF (reference sequence). J gave up 3 bases and V 3 bases, and 5 bases lay outside the gene matches. This CDR3 has 16 amino acids. CDR3 nucleotides: TGTGCCACCAGCAGTTACAGGGGGCAGGACACCGGGGAGCTGTTTTTT. It codes for CATSSYRGQDTGELFF.